Presented here are 7 T cell receptor beta chains from one specimen sequenced in a study of TIL therapy for anti-PD-1-resistant metastatic lung cancer. As for time point: pre-treatment sample, taken before nivolumab and TIL therapy. Most excised metastases sampled were pleural nodules or supraclavicular lymph nodes. The libraries were made with immunoSEQ v3. Libraries were prepared by immunoSEQ multiplex PCR; TCRdb keeps only in-frame clonotypes and omits some of them. The sample gives tens of thousands of clones, roughly 70% of which show up once; 5.6% is in the top ten. The sample here was tumor tissue, taken at baseline. Source of these receptors: a person aged 25-85 years with non-small cell lung cancer.

This sequence joins TRBV14 and TRBJ2-3, with D perhaps matching TRBD2 (6 bases). The V end was cut by 2 bases, the J end by 2 bases, with 14 bases between. Germline loops: CDR1 SGHDN, CDR2 FVKESK. There are 16 residues in the CDR3. CDR3 DNA: TGTGCCAGCAGCCAATTCATACGGGAGTTCACAGATACGCAGTATTTT. This codes for CASSQFIREFTDTQYF. Using reference TRBV14 and TRBJ2-3 for the parts outside the CDR3, the full variable domain is EAGVTQFPSHSVIEKGQTVTLRCDPISGHDNLYWYRRVMGKEIKFLLHFVKESKQDESGMPNNRFLAERTGGTYSTLKVQPAELEDSGVYFCASSQFIREFTDTQYFGPGTRLTVL.

V gene TRBV6-6 combines with J gene TRBJ2-3, with D maybe TRBD2 (6 bases). The CDR3 is made up of 15 amino acids. Looked up from germline, CDR1 is MNHNY and CDR2 is SVGAGI (reference sequence). V dropped 5 bases and J dropped 2 bases, with 14 bases sitting between them. The CDR3 DNA follows: TGTGCCAGCAGTAATAGCGGAGGAGACACAGATACGCAGTATTTT. Translation: CASSNSGGDTDTQYF.

The CDR3 nucleotides read TGCAGCGTTGCTGGAGGGAGGGGAAGCGGGAGCGAGCAGTACTTC. This codes for CSVAGGRGSGSEQYF. The V gene is TRBV29-1, the J gene TRBJ2-7; 8 bases are a match to TRBD2. This CDR3 region has 15 residues. Germline assignment: CDR1 SQVTM and CDR2 ANQGSEA. Trimming took 4 bases from V and 6 from J; bases not matched to a gene: 14.

V is TRBV7-9 and J is TRBJ2-3, with TRBD1 as a possible D gene (6 bases). Trimming took off 11 bases at V and 1 base at J, with 16 bases between the two ends. The CDR3 is 14 amino acids. The V gene's germline CDR1 is SEHNR and CDR2 FQNEAQ (reference sequence). The CDR3 is CAGGRGRGTDTQYF. The CDR3, as DNA: TGTGCCGGGGGCCGAGGGCGGGGCACAGATACGCAGTATTTT.

For this clone: Other DNA variants within this sample encode the same CDR3. The chain joins TRBV7-7 to TRBJ2-2; no clear D gene. Germline lookup yields CDR1 SSHAT and CDR2 FNYEAQ (reference sequence). CDR3 size: 14 residues. Trimming shortened V by 3 bases and J by 0 bases, and 5 bases separated the two germline ends. The CDR3 DNA sequence: TGTGCCAGCAGCTTTGGGCCGAACACCGGGGAGCTGTTTTTT. This encodes CASSFGPNTGELFF.

The rearrangement joins TRBV5-1 to TRBJ2-4, with D unresolved. CDR1 is SGHRS, CDR2 YFSETQ, per germline. CDR3 length: 13 residues. Trimming stripped 3 bases from V and 8 bases from J, with 12 bases between. CDR3 residues: CASSSGQWDIQYF. The CDR3 bases are TGCGCCAGCAGCTCCGGGCAGTGGGACATTCAGTACTTC.

This clone was counted a single time. The J gene is TRBJ1-4, the V gene TRBV6-1; a possible D gene is TRBD1 (5 bases). CDR1 is MNHNS, CDR2 SASEGT, per germline. V was pared by 11 bases and J by 5 bases, with 15 bases between. This CDR3 comprises 13 residues. For the CDR3, the DNA is TGTGCCGGCCGCAGGGCCCTCAATGAAAAACTGTTTTTT. Its protein is CAGRRALNEKLFF.